The rows below give T cell receptor beta chains drawn from one sample of a study of T cell responses to AZD1222 COVID-19 vaccine. Using immunoSEQ multiplex PCR, the repertoire was profiled, and TCRdb retains in-frame clones only, with some absent. The sample lists some 170,000 clones; around nine tenths were seen once. The sample in question was peripheral blood, obtained on day 0 of AZD1222 vaccination. All receptors come from an adult in good health. Both conserved end residues are part of each CDR3. Fields, in order: V gene, D gene, J gene, clone size, CDR3 DNA, CDR3 protein. The D gene is left open where the match is weak. Size is omitted from some rows. Given values are once, few, many or a class for expanded clones.

v_gene: TRBV27
d_gene: TRBD1
j_gene: TRBJ2-3
abundance: NA
CDR3nt: TGTGCCAGCAGTTCTCCGGGACAGCCCACAGATACGCAGTATTTT
CDR3aa: CASSSPGQPTDTQYF

v_gene: TRBV7-9
d_gene: NA
j_gene: TRBJ2-3
abundance: NA
CDR3nt: TGTGCCAGCCGGAGGGCGGGCGATACGCAGTATTTT
CDR3aa: CASRRAGDTQYF

v_gene: TRBV10-2
d_gene: NA
j_gene: TRBJ2-6
abundance: NA
CDR3nt: TGCGCCAGCAGAGATCGACGGTCGGTAACCAACGTCCTGACTTTC
CDR3aa: CASRDRRSVTNVLTF

v_gene: TRBV5-6
d_gene: NA
j_gene: TRBJ1-2
abundance: NA
CDR3nt: TGTGCCAGCAGCTTAGTTGCCTATGGCTACACCTTC
CDR3aa: CASSLVAYGYTF

v_gene: TRBV20-1
d_gene: NA
j_gene: TRBJ1-6
abundance: NA
CDR3nt: TGCAGTGCTAGTAAACCACAGGGCCCTAATTCACCCCTCCACTTT
CDR3aa: CSASKPQGPNSPLHF

v_gene: TRBV7-9
d_gene: TRBD1
j_gene: TRBJ1-3
abundance: NA
CDR3nt: TGTGCCAGCAGCTCAGGGACAGGGCAAGGAAACACCATATATTTT
CDR3aa: CASSSGTGQGNTIYF

v_gene: TRBV29-1
d_gene: TRBD1
j_gene: TRBJ2-7
abundance: NA
CDR3nt: TGCAGCGTTGCCCCGGGACAGGCGAACGGCTACGAGCAGTACTTC
CDR3aa: CSVAPGQANGYEQYF

v_gene: TRBV29-1
d_gene: TRBD1
j_gene: TRBJ1-1
abundance: NA
CDR3nt: TGCAGCGTTGAAGGGGGGCCTGACAGGGGCAGAACTGAAGCTTTCTTT
CDR3aa: CSVEGGPDRGRTEAFF

v_gene: TRBV9
d_gene: NA
j_gene: TRBJ2-1
abundance: NA
CDR3nt: TGTGCCAGCAGCGTAGGCAGGGGACCCAATGAGCAGTTCTTC
CDR3aa: CASSVGRGPNEQFF

v_gene: TRBV5-4
d_gene: NA
j_gene: TRBJ1-1
abundance: many
CDR3nt: TGTGCCAGCAGCTCTAGAACATCGGAAGCTTTCTTT
CDR3aa: CASSSRTSEAFF

v_gene: TRBV7-2
d_gene: TRBD2
j_gene: TRBJ2-1
abundance: NA
CDR3nt: TGTGCCAGCAGCCAGGGACTATATTCCTACAATGAGCAGTTCTTC
CDR3aa: CASSQGLYSYNEQFF

v_gene: TRBV5-1
d_gene: NA
j_gene: TRBJ1-1
abundance: NA
CDR3nt: TGCGCCAGCAGCTTGCGTGGGGGGGCAGCTGAAGCTTTCTTT
CDR3aa: CASSLRGGAAEAFF

v_gene: TRBV6-5
d_gene: TRBD1
j_gene: TRBJ1-1
abundance: NA
CDR3nt: TGTGCCAGCAGTTACTCCTCGACAGGGTGGAACACTGAAGCTTTCTTT
CDR3aa: CASSYSSTGWNTEAFF

v_gene: TRBV5-1
d_gene: TRBD2
j_gene: TRBJ2-4
abundance: NA
CDR3nt: TGCGCCAGCAGCCAGACTAGCGGGACGGGGAACATTCAGTACTTC
CDR3aa: CASSQTSGTGNIQYF

v_gene: TRBV10-2
d_gene: NA
j_gene: TRBJ1-5
abundance: NA
CDR3nt: TGCGCCAGCCGCCCGCGGGATAATCAGCCCCAGCATTTT
CDR3aa: CASRPRDNQPQHF

v_gene: TRBV12-5
d_gene: NA
j_gene: TRBJ1-5
abundance: NA
CDR3nt: TGTGCTAGTGGTTTGGTAGATAGGGGGAATCAGCCCCAGCATTTT
CDR3aa: CASGLVDRGNQPQHF

v_gene: TRBV30
d_gene: NA
j_gene: TRBJ2-5
abundance: NA
CDR3nt: TGTGCCTGGAGTACATTCCGGGGACATCAAGAGACCCAGTACTTC
CDR3aa: CAWSTFRGHQETQYF

v_gene: TRBV29-1
d_gene: TRBD1
j_gene: TRBJ1-6
abundance: NA
CDR3nt: TGCAGCGCCCAAGGGCAGGGGGGAAATTCACCCCTCCACTTT
CDR3aa: CSAQGQGGNSPLHF

v_gene: TRBV30
d_gene: NA
j_gene: TRBJ1-3
abundance: NA
CDR3nt: TGTGCCTGGAGTCTTTTTGGGAGATCGGAGGGAAACACCATATATTTT
CDR3aa: CAWSLFGRSEGNTIYF

v_gene: TRBV18
d_gene: NA
j_gene: TRBJ1-1
abundance: NA
CDR3nt: TGTGCCAGCTCACCATCTGGGATTACTGAAGCTTTCTTT
CDR3aa: CASSPSGITEAFF

v_gene: TRBV29-1
d_gene: TRBD2
j_gene: TRBJ2-7
abundance: NA
CDR3nt: TGCAGCGTTGGGCCCGGGACTAGCGGCACCTACGAGCAGTACTTC
CDR3aa: CSVGPGTSGTYEQYF

v_gene: TRBV6-5
d_gene: NA
j_gene: TRBJ1-2
abundance: NA
CDR3nt: TGTGCCAGCAGTTACAGTCAACGCTTTCCGTATGGCTACACCTTC
CDR3aa: CASSYSQRFPYGYTF

v_gene: TRBV2
d_gene: NA
j_gene: TRBJ1-4
abundance: NA
CDR3nt: TGTGCCAGCAGTCGGACAGACGAAAAACTGTTTTTT
CDR3aa: CASSRTDEKLFF

v_gene: TRBV5-4
d_gene: NA
j_gene: TRBJ2-1
abundance: NA
CDR3nt: TGTGCCAGCAGCTTCGAGAGTAGCGGCGACAATGAGCAGTTCTTC
CDR3aa: CASSFESSGDNEQFF

v_gene: TRBV13
d_gene: NA
j_gene: TRBJ2-3
abundance: NA
CDR3nt: TGTGCCAGCAGCTTTAGGGACACAGATACGCAGTATTTT
CDR3aa: CASSFRDTDTQYF

v_gene: TRBV2
d_gene: NA
j_gene: TRBJ1-1
abundance: NA
CDR3nt: TGTGCCAGCAGTCTCGGCAGCTACCCTCCGAACACTGAAGCTTTCTTT
CDR3aa: CASSLGSYPPNTEAFF

v_gene: TRBV6-2/TRBV6-3
d_gene: NA
j_gene: TRBJ1-2
abundance: NA
CDR3nt: TGTGCCAGCAGTTACTCGACGGGTGGCTACACCTTC
CDR3aa: CASSYSTGGYTF

v_gene: TRBV9
d_gene: TRBD2
j_gene: TRBJ2-5
abundance: NA
CDR3nt: TGTGCCAGCAGCGTTTTAGCGGGAGGGGGTCCAAGAACCCAGTACTTC
CDR3aa: CASSVLAGGGPRTQYF

v_gene: TRBV19
d_gene: TRBD2
j_gene: TRBJ2-3
abundance: once
CDR3nt: TGTGCCAGTAAACGGGGACTAACTAGCACAGATACGCAGTATTTT
CDR3aa: CASKRGLTSTDTQYF

v_gene: TRBV6-1
d_gene: NA
j_gene: TRBJ2-3
abundance: NA
CDR3nt: TGTGCCAGCAGTGAGTCATCTAACACAGATACGCAGTATTTT
CDR3aa: CASSESSNTDTQYF